The 8 T cell receptor beta chains in this list originate from one sample, sequenced in a study of control samples from healthy donors and cancer patients. TCRdb's table, derived via immunoSEQ multiplex PCR, lists solely in-frame clones and lacks some. Of 100,000 to 150,000 clones listed, about 89% are singletons. The sample was blood. The receptors come from a man in his sixties in good health.

This chain joins TRBV3-1 (or the pseudogene TRBV3-2) and TRBJ2-2; the D gene is possibly TRBD2 (5 bases). Between the trimmed V and J ends, which lost 8 bases and 1 base, there was a span of 8 bases. CDR3 length: 13 residues. CDR1 and CDR2 (germline): LGHDT, YNNKEL (reference sequence). DNA for the CDR3: TGTGCCAGCGTAAGCGGGAACACCGGGGAGCTGTTTTTT. Its translation: CASVSGNTGELFF.

The J gene is TRBJ2-2, the V gene TRBV30, with 8 bases lining up with TRBD1. CDR1 and CDR2 from the germline V gene are GTSNPN and SVGIG (reference sequence). This CDR3 has 17 amino acids. V was pared by 5 bases and J by 6 bases, with 17 bases of the junction left unmatched. CDR3 sequence (DNA): TGTGCCTGGCAGGGGGTAGGGGCAGGGGGCTTAGCCGGGGAGCTGTTTTTT. It yields the protein CAWQGVGAGGLAGELFF.

With respect to this clone: This sample includes further DNA sequences coding for the same CDR3. V and J are TRBV12-3 or TRBV12-4 and TRBJ1-2; D unresolved. The CDR3 totals 12 residues. V lost 3 bases and J lost 6, with 8 bases in between. The chain's CDR3 is CASSLTGNGYTF. CDR3 nucleotides: TGTGCCAGCAGTTTGACGGGGAATGGCTACACCTTC.

The genes are TRBV30 and TRBJ1-1; a possible D gene is TRBD1 (5 bases). Germline CDR1 and CDR2: GTSNPN and SVGIG (reference sequence). Trimming removed 5 bases from V and 2 bases from J, with 12 bases in between. This CDR3 is built from 13 residues. CDR3 amino acids: CAWATGPNTEAFF. The CDR3 region has the DNA TGTGCCTGGGCGACGGGACCAAACACTGAAGCTTTCTTT.

The V call is TRBV28, the J call TRBJ2-7; a weak D match, TRBD1 (5 bases). Trimming cost V 2 bases and J 3 bases, with 8 bases left between them. This CDR3 region has 13 residues. Germline CDR1 and CDR2: MDHEN and SYDVKM. The CDR3 sequence: CASSLAQGYEQYF. CDR3 bases: TGTGCCAGCAGTTTAGCTCAGGGCTACGAGCAGTACTTC.

The chain is built from TRBV2 and TRBJ1-1, with D maybe TRBD1 (6 bases). V was clipped by 8 bases and J by 0 bases, with 16 bases between them. Germline loops: CDR1 SNHLY, CDR2 FYNNEI. The CDR3 covers 15 residues. Here the CDR3 reads CASVWTAEVNTEAFF. CDR3 DNA: TGTGCCAGCGTCTGGACAGCGGAAGTGAACACTGAAGCTTTCTTT.

The genes are TRBV2 and TRBJ2-3; D gene ambiguous. The V gene lost 6 bases and the J gene lost 0 bases, with 4 bases spanning the gap. CDR1 is SNHLY, CDR2 FYNNEI, per germline. There are 12 residues in the CDR3. DNA of the CDR3: TGTGCCAGCAGACCTAGCACAGATACGCAGTATTTT. Its translation is CASRPSTDTQYF.

This clone was seen a handful of times. The CDR3 protein is CASSPPADRAAEAFF. The CDR3 DNA reads as TGCGCCAGCAGCCCGCCGGCGGACAGGGCGGCTGAAGCTTTCTTT. The chain couples TRBV5-1 to TRBJ1-1; 8 bases align to TRBD1. From germline, CDR1 is SGHRS and CDR2 YFSETQ. Losses at the gene ends were 4 bases for V and 6 bases for J; bases not matched to a gene: 11. The CDR3 is 15 amino acids. The entire variable domain, with the rest obtained from reference TRBV5-1 and TRBJ1-1, is as follows: KAGVTQTPRYLIKTRGQQVTLSCSPISGHRSVSWYQQTPGQGLQFLFEYFSETQRNKGNFPGRFSGRQFSNSRSEMNVSTLELGDSALYLCASSPPADRAAEAFFGQGTRLTVV.